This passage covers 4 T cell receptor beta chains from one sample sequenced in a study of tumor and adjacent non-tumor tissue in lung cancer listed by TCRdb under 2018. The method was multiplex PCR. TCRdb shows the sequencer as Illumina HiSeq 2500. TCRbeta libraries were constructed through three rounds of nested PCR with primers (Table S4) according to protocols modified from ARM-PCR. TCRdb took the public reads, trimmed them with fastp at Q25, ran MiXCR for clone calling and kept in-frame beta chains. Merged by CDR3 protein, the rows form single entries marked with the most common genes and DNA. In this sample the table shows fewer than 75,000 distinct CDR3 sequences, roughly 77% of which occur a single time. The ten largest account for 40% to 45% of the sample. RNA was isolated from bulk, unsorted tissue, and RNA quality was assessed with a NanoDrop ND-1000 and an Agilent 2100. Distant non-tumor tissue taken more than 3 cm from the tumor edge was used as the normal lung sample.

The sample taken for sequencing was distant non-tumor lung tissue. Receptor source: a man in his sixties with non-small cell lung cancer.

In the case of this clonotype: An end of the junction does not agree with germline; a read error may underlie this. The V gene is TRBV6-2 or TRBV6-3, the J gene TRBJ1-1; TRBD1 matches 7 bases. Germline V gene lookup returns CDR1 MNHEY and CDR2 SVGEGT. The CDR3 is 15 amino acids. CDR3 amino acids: CTSRKGGQMNTEAFF. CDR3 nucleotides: TGTACCAGCAGAAAGGGGGGACAGATGAACACTGAGGCTTTCTTT.

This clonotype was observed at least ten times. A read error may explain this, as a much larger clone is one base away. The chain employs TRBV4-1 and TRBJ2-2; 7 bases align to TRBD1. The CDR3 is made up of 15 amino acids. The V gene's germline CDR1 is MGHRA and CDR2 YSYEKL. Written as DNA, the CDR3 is TGCGCCAGCAGCTCGGGACAGACGAACACCGGGAAGCTGTTTTTT. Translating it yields CASSSGQTNTGKLFF.

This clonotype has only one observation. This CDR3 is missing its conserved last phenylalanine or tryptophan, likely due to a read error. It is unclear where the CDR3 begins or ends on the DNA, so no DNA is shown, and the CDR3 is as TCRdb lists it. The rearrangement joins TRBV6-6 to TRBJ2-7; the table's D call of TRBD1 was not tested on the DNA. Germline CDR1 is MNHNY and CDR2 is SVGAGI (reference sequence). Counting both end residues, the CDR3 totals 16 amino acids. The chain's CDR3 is CASSDIKGDSKNEEYL.

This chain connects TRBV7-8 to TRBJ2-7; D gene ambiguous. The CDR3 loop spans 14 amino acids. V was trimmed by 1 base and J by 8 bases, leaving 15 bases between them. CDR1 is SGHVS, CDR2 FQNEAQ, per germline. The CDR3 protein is CASSLVRTSYKQYF. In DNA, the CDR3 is TGTGCCAGCAGCTTAGTGCGGACCTCTTACAAGCAGTACTTC.